The clone carrying this T cell receptor (beta chain) showed up many times. Its specificity is unknown. Whole-study findings and limits: Tumor Treg TCRs overlapped most with tumor naive CD4+ cells.

Treg sorting used a CD4+CD25+CD127-/low gate. The CDR3 contains 19 residues. The junction had 8 bases not matched to a gene; V was cut back by 0 bases and J by 0 bases. CDR1 is LGHNA and CDR2 is YNFKEQ in the germline V gene. Full-length variable regions came from constant-region reverse primers plus semi-nested Nested Universal Primer A PCR. TCRdb re-called the 5' RACE reads with MiXCR, one entry per CDR3 protein. The sample records under 45,000 distinct CDR3 sequences, roughly 21% being singletons. Sequenced: Tregs sorted from blood. This TCR was sampled from a female donor with breast cancer. The chain employs TRBV4-2 and TRBJ2-6, with TRBD2 matching 7 bases. CDR3 nucleotide sequence: TGTGCCAGCAGCCAAGAAGTGGGACTATTAAGCTCTGGGGCCAACGTCCTGACTTTC. Its translation: CASSQEVGLLSSGANVLTF.